The table lists the clone carrying this TCR beta chain with many counts. The entry originates in a study of T-cell reconstitution after alpha-beta-depleted transplantation in children. Germline V gene lookup returns CDR1 SGHRS and CDR2 YFSETQ. The V gene lost 4 bases and the J gene lost 7 bases, with 6 bases spanning the gap. This CDR3 contains 11 residues. Preparation of the TCRbeta library was carried out with unique molecular identifiers. Each CDR3 protein gets one entry after TCRdb re-called the PCR reads with MiXCR. Here the sample spans about 400,000 distinct CDR3 sequences, about 20% being singletons.

This specimen was PBMCs from the stem cell graft donor, taken from the stem cell graft. This chain joins TRBV5-1 and TRBJ2-1; weak D call: TRBD1 (5 bases). The clonotype was recovered from a human donor who donated a stem cell graft to a child with acute myeloid leukemia. Here the CDR3 DNA reads TGCGCCAGCAGCAGACAGAATGAGCAGTTCTTC. It codes for CASSRQNEQFF.